These T cell receptor beta chains were read from a single sample in a study of T cell changes during pregnancy in multiple sclerosis. Method: immunoSEQ multiplex PCR; TCRdb's copy keeps in-frame clones and lacks some. Of tens of thousands of clones in the sample, roughly 89% are singletons; the top ten hold under 0.9%. Sequencing used peripheral blood, obtained in the third trimester of pregnancy. These receptors originate from a female donor in good health, enrolled as a control in a pregnancy study. CDR3s include the opening cysteine and the closing phenylalanine or tryptophan. D genes are given only for firm matches. Clone size is not always given. Where it is, it says once, few, many or a class for expanded clones.

>TRBJ2-3|TRBV5-1|NA|NA
TGCGCCAGCAGGATCGGAGGGACGCAGTATTTT
CASRIGGTQYF
>TRBJ2-3|TRBV7-2|TRBD1|NA
TGTGCCAGCAGCTTAAAGGGCCCCCGGACAGGGCTGGGTGATACGCAGTATTTT
CASSLKGPRTGLGDTQYF
>TRBJ1-5|TRBV6-5|TRBD1|NA
TGTGCCAGCAGTTCCGGACAGGGGTACAATCAGCCCCAGCATTTT
CASSSGQGYNQPQHF
>TRBJ2-1|TRBV10-1|TRBD2|NA
TGCGCCAGCAGCCCGACTAGCGGGCTCTACAATGAGCAGTTCTTC
CASSPTSGLYNEQFF
>TRBJ2-5|TRBV6-5|NA|NA
TGTGCCAGCAGTTACGGGGGCTTAGGGGAGACCCAGTACTTC
CASSYGGLGETQYF
>TRBJ2-7|TRBV18|TRBD1|NA
TGTGCCAGCTCACCCGGGACAGGGAACGAGCAGTACTTC
CASSPGTGNEQYF
>TRBJ1-1|TRBV27|NA|NA
TGTGCCAGCAGTCTAGGGACAAACACTGAAGCTTTCTTT
CASSLGTNTEAFF
>TRBJ2-3|TRBV9|NA|NA
TGTGCCAGCAGCGTTAGGGGGTTGTTGCCTAACACAGATACGCAGTATTTT
CASSVRGLLPNTDTQYF
>TRBJ1-1|TRBV29-1|TRBD1|NA
TGCAGCGCGCCGGACAGGGTGAACACTGAAGCTTTCTTT
CSAPDRVNTEAFF
>TRBJ2-1|TRBV11-2|TRBD2|once
TGTGCCAGCAGACGGACTAGCGGGTACAATGAGCAGTTCTTC
CASRRTSGYNEQFF
>TRBJ2-1|TRBV19|TRBD2|NA
TGTGCCAGTAGTATAGGAAGCGGGGGGGTTCTTTACAATGAGCAGTTCTTC
CASSIGSGGVLYNEQFF
>TRBJ2-4|TRBV25-1|TRBD1|once
TGTGCCAGCTCGGACAGGGCCCACAAAAACATTCAGTACTTC
CASSDRAHKNIQYF
>TRBJ1-1|TRBV6-1|NA|NA
TGTGCCAGCACCTCCCTCAGGTTTACTGAAGCTTTCTTT
CASTSLRFTEAFF
>TRBJ1-5|TRBV6-5|TRBD1|NA
TGTGCCAGCAGTTTAAACCAGGGGGCCGGGAGGCCCCAGCATTTT
CASSLNQGAGRPQHF
>TRBJ2-1|TRBV5-4|TRBD2|NA
TGTGCCAGCAGCCCGGGACTAGCGGGAGGGCCGGGTTCCAATGAGCAGTTCTTC
CASSPGLAGGPGSNEQFF
>TRBJ2-7|TRBV28|NA|few
TGTGCCAGCAGTACCTTCCAGGGTTACGAGCAGTACTTC
CASSTFQGYEQYF
>TRBJ1-1|TRBV27|NA|NA
TGTGCCAGCAGTCCCGCAGGAGCGGGTTTGAACACTGAAGCTTTCTTT
CASSPAGAGLNTEAFF
>TRBJ1-6|TRBV6-4|NA|NA
TGTGCCAGCAGTGCCGAGACGGGGTCACCCCTCCACTTT
CASSAETGSPLHF
>TRBJ1-2|TRBV6-1|TRBD1|NA
TGTGCCACCTCGGACAGGGGAGGGACGACCTATGGCTACACCTTC
CATSDRGGTTYGYTF
>TRBJ2-1|TRBV27|NA|NA
TGTGCCAGCAGTGCTCAGGGGGGAACCTACAATGAGCAGTTCTTC
CASSAQGGTYNEQFF
>TRBJ1-2|TRBV28|NA|once
TGTGCCAGCAGTTTGAGGGTTGGAAACTATGGCTACACCTTC
CASSLRVGNYGYTF
>TRBJ2-5|TRBV5-1|TRBD2|NA
TGCGCCAGCAGCTGGCGCGCTAGCGGGGGGTCGGAGACCCAGTACTTC
CASSWRASGGSETQYF
>TRBJ2-7|TRBV25-1|TRBD1|NA
TGTGCCAGCACTAGGACAGGTTATGAGCAGTACTTC
CASTRTGYEQYF
>TRBJ2-1|TRBV2|NA|once
TGTGCCAGCACCGGGACTCTACTCTCCTACAATGAGCAGTTCTTC
CASTGTLLSYNEQFF
>TRBJ2-6|TRBV4-3|NA|once
TGCGCCAGCAGGCGGGACCACTGGGGCTCTGGGGCCAACGTCCTGACTTTC
CASRRDHWGSGANVLTF
>TRBJ2-6|TRBV11-2|NA|NA
TGTGCCAGCAGCTCCCAGGTCAGCTCTGGGGCCAACGTCCTGACTTTC
CASSSQVSSGANVLTF
>TRBJ2-5|TRBV19|NA|NA
TGTGCCAGTAGTATGGAGGTGGGGGAGACCCAGTACTTC
CASSMEVGETQYF
>TRBJ1-2|TRBV28|NA|NA
TGTGCCAGCGGCCCATACGATGGCAGCTATGGCTACACCTTC
CASGPYDGSYGYTF
>TRBJ2-1|TRBV28|NA|NA
TGTGCCAGCAGTAAGCCCCCCGGGACAAGTAAGTTCTTC
CASSKPPGTSKFF
>TRBJ2-3|TRBV15|NA|NA
TGTGCCACCAGCAGACCTACAGGGGGGGAACCAACAGATACGCAGTATTTT
CATSRPTGGEPTDTQYF
>TRBJ2-7|TRBV7-2|TRBD2|NA
TGTGCCAGCAGCTCTACTAGCGGGAGCGGGGTCGAGCAGTACTTC
CASSSTSGSGVEQYF
>TRBJ2-3|TRBV5-1|TRBD2|NA
TGCGCCAGCAGCCCGACAGCGGGAGAGGGAGATACGCAGTATTTT
CASSPTAGEGDTQYF
>TRBJ1-2|TRBV5-4|NA|NA
TGTGCCAGCAGCGACTCAGGGTCGTCCTATGGCTACACCTTC
CASSDSGSSYGYTF
>TRBJ1-2|TRBV7-2|NA|NA
TGTGCCAGCAGCAACCAGACCACCGACAGAGTCTATGGCTACACCTTC
CASSNQTTDRVYGYTF
>TRBJ1-5|TRBV5-1|NA|NA
TGCGCCAGCAGCTTGGATTCAGGGGACAATCAGCCCCAGCATTTT
CASSLDSGDNQPQHF
>TRBJ2-5|TRBV15|NA|NA
TGTGCCACCAGCAGTTCTCGGCCGCAGGGAGAGACCCAGTACTTC
CATSSSRPQGETQYF
>TRBJ2-7|TRBV6-5|NA|NA
TGTGCCAGCAGCGCGGGACCAAGGGTTCGCTACGAGCAGTACTTC
CASSAGPRVRYEQYF
>TRBJ1-3|TRBV12-5|NA|NA
TGTGCTAGTGGTTTGGTAGCGGGCCACCTCTCTGGAAACACCATATATTTT
CASGLVAGHLSGNTIYF
>TRBJ1-2|TRBV19|TRBD1|NA
TGTGCCAGTAGTCCGGGGACAGGGAGTTCTTGGGGCTACACCTTC
CASSPGTGSSWGYTF
>TRBJ2-4|TRBV18|NA|NA
TGTGCCAGCTCACCACAAACAGGGAAAAACATTCAGTACTTC
CASSPQTGKNIQYF
>TRBJ2-7|TRBV7-9|TRBD1|once
TGTGCCAGCAGCTTAGCGGCGGGACAGGATACCTACGAGCAGTACTTC
CASSLAAGQDTYEQYF
>TRBJ2-5|TRBV18|TRBD1|NA
TGTGCCAGCTCACCGAACAGGGGATTAGGGGAGACCCAGTACTTC
CASSPNRGLGETQYF
>TRBJ1-1|TRBV6-5|TRBD1|once
TGTGCCAGCCCAGCCTCGACAGGGGCTGAAGCTTTCTTT
CASPASTGAEAFF
>TRBJ1-2|TRBV28|NA|once
TGTGCCAGCAGTCCTCGGACAGCGCCACCACATATCTATGGCTACACCTTC
CASSPRTAPPHIYGYTF